This paragraph reports one TCR beta chain. For the diagnoses, clinical symptoms, serum thyroxine and TRAb, thyroid ultrasound and orbital computed tomography were used. The CDR3 has 12 residues. Looked up from germline, CDR1 is SGHKS and CDR2 is YYEKEE (reference sequence). The ends were cut back, 7 bases at V and 3 bases at J, with 8 bases in the middle. The sample is drawn from a study of T cells in Graves' hyperthyroidism and ophthalmopathy. Across the study: Peripheral blood collection took place at initial diagnosis, before any treatment.

Amplified TCR beta CDR3 regions came from RNA transcripts. The HTBI set primed first-round TCR CDR3 RT-PCR. Each CDR3 protein gets one entry after TCRdb re-called the multiplex PCR reads with MiXCR. This sample has under 650,000 distinct CDR3 sequences, with around 15% found just once. The genes are TRBV5-5 and TRBJ1-5; D is unresolved. The specimen was blood. The clonotype was recovered from a woman aged 25-40 years with Graves' hyperthyroidism. Here the CDR3 DNA reads TGTGCCAGCGGGGAGGCCAATCAGCCCCAGCATTTT. Its protein product is CASGEANQPQHF.